The 30 T cell receptor beta chains in this list originate from one sample, sequenced in a study of OX40 agonist ivuxolimab in advanced cancers. Clones were read by immunoSEQ multiplex PCR, and TCRdb kept only the in-frame ones, dropping some. Found here are more than 25,000 clones, around four fifths of them singletons; the top ten hold approximately 26%. The sample was CD4+ or CD8+ T cells sorted from blood, taken in a trial of the OX40 agonist ivuxolimab. All receptors come from an adult with an advanced solid tumor such as melanoma, head and neck, liver or kidney cancer.

This clone has a handful of counts. At the DNA level, this CDR3 is encoded by other sequences in the same sample as well. This rearrangement joins TRBV6-5 to TRBJ2-7; D is possibly TRBD1 (5 bases). The germline V gene encodes CDR1 MNHEY and CDR2 SVGAGI. The CDR3 consists of 13 residues. Trimming stripped 2 bases from V and 1 base from J, with 6 bases between. Written as DNA, the CDR3 is TGTGCCAGCAGTTACCCAGGGTCCTACGAGCAGTACTTC. Translation: CASSYPGSYEQYF.

The V call is TRBV9, the J call TRBJ2-4; 8 nucleotides line up with TRBD1. CDR1 is SGDLS and CDR2 is YYNGEE in the germline V gene. The CDR3 runs 12 residues. The ends lost 3 bases at V and 12 bases at J; junction bases unmatched: 5. DNA of the CDR3: TGTGCCAGCAGCGGGACAGGGTTAACTCAGTACTTC. Translating gives CASSGTGLTQYF.

The V gene is TRBV7-6, the J gene TRBJ1-2; a possible D gene is TRBD1 (6 bases). The CDR3 is made up of 18 amino acids. From germline, CDR1 is SGHVS and CDR2 FNYEAQ. Trimming removed 0 bases from V and 1 base from J, with 18 bases in between. CDR3 region: CASSLAVIQGPLNYGYTF. The CDR3, as DNA: TGTGCCAGCAGCTTAGCCGTAATACAGGGACCCCTTAACTATGGCTACACCTTC.

The chain is built from TRBV5-1 and TRBJ2-3, with 14 nucleotides matching TRBD2. The CDR3 covers 20 residues. CDR1 and CDR2 (germline): SGHRS, YFSETQ. V lost 1 base and J lost 5; bases outside the gene matches: 15. The CDR3 protein is CASSLSTSGRAYGPRDTQYF. The CDR3 region has the DNA TGCGCCAGCAGCTTGTCGACTAGCGGGAGGGCCTATGGACCAAGAGATACGCAGTATTTT.

The chain has TRBV28 and TRBJ2-3; the match to TRBD1 covers 7 bases. V lost 5 bases and J lost 7; bases outside the gene matches: 12. This CDR3 has 15 residues. The germline gives CDR1 MDHEN, CDR2 SYDVKM. The CDR3 DNA follows: TGTGCCAGCAGTCCCCAGGACAGGTTCCTCCATACGCAGTATTTT. It is translated as CASSPQDRFLHTQYF.

This chain links TRBV5-1 with TRBJ2-2; D remains unclear. CDR1 is SGHRS and CDR2 is YFSETQ in the germline V gene. V was trimmed by 6 bases and J by 1 base, leaving 4 bases between them. CDR3 size: 12 residues. CDR3 amino acids: CASTENTGELFF. CDR3 nucleotides: TGCGCCAGCACAGAGAACACCGGGGAGCTGTTTTTT.

This clone came up a few times. This rearrangement joins TRBV6-6 to TRBJ2-3; no definite D call. The CDR3 sequence is 14 residues long. Germline CDR1 is MNHNY and CDR2 is SVGAGI (reference sequence). With 2 bases removed from V and 0 bases from J, the gap between germline ends came to 6 bases. The CDR3 DNA follows: TGTGCCAGCAGTTACAGCAGTAGCACAGATACGCAGTATTTT. As protein: CASSYSSSTDTQYF.

The chain is built from TRBV7-2 and TRBJ2-7, with D unclear. Trimming stripped 5 bases from V and 3 bases from J, with 11 bases between. This CDR3 has 13 residues. Per the germline V gene, CDR1 is SGHTA and CDR2 is FQGNSA. The DNA of the CDR3 is TGTGCCAGCAGCCGAGACGGCAGCTACGAGCAGTACTTC. Encoded protein: CASSRDGSYEQYF.

This clone was found once. The chain has TRBV30 and TRBJ2-1, with 11 bases matching TRBD2. V trimming: 4 bases; J trimming: 9 bases; junction bases outside the gene matches: 8. Germline V gene lookup returns CDR1 GTSNPN and CDR2 SVGIG (reference sequence). This CDR3 is built from 14 residues. CDR3 in DNA: TGTGCCTGGATAGCGGGGGGGCGTTATGGTGAGCAGTTCTTC. This sequence encodes CAWIAGGRYGEQFF.

This rearrangement joins TRBV6-5 to TRBJ1-4; the D gene is possibly TRBD1 (6 bases). This CDR3 has 15 residues. Trimming stripped 6 bases from V and 4 bases from J, with 15 bases between. Germline assignment: CDR1 MNHEY and CDR2 SVGAGI. The CDR3 sequence is CASSQDSLYNEKLFF. DNA for the CDR3: TGTGCCAGCAGCCAGGACAGTCTTTATAATGAAAAACTGTTTTTT.

This chain links TRBV6-5 with TRBJ1-1; D gene ambiguous. Germline CDR1 MNHEY, CDR2 SVGAGI. CDR3 length: 15 residues. The V end was cut by 2 bases, the J end by 4 bases, with 14 bases between. The CDR3 reads CASSYGGGEGTEAFF. CDR3 coding DNA: TGTGCCAGCAGTTACGGCGGTGGGGAGGGCACTGAAGCTTTCTTT.

The genes are TRBV9 and TRBJ1-4; 9 bases match TRBD1. The V and J ends lost 3 bases and 0 bases, in that order; junction bases with no gene match: 9. The CDR3 sequence is 18 residues long. Per germline, CDR1 SGDLS and CDR2 YYNGEE. The CDR3 sequence is CASSARDRALATNEKLFF. CDR3 nucleotides: TGTGCCAGCAGCGCCCGGGACAGGGCCCTTGCAACTAATGAAAAACTGTTTTTT.

The count of this clone is one. This rearrangement joins TRBV6-1 to TRBJ1-5; no firm D call. The CDR3 extends over 16 amino acids. Germline V gene lookup returns CDR1 MNHNS and CDR2 SASEGT. V was cut by 2 bases and J by 0 bases, with 11 bases left in between. DNA of the CDR3: TGTGCCAGCAGTGAAAGGTGGCAGTATAGCAATCAGCCCCAGCATTTT. Amino acid sequence: CASSERWQYSNQPQHF.

This chain uses TRBV28 with TRBJ1-2, with D possibly matching TRBD1 (6 bases). Trimming left V 3 bases short and J 4 bases short, with 12 bases between. The CDR3 runs 14 residues. In germline, CDR1 is MDHEN, CDR2 SYDVKM. CDR3 DNA sequence: TGTGCCAGCAGTTTTGCAGGGGCGCTCTATGGCTACACCTTC. Its protein is CASSFAGALYGYTF.

The chain recombines TRBV2 with TRBJ1-2; tentatively, D is TRBD1 (5 bases). The CDR3 length is 14 residues. Germline loops: CDR1 SNHLY, CDR2 FYNNEI. The ends were cut back, 1 base at V and 0 bases at J, with 6 bases in the middle. CDR3 loop: CASSEGGANYGYTF. CDR3 nucleotide sequence: TGTGCCAGCAGTGAAGGAGGGGCTAACTATGGCTACACCTTC. Together with reference TRBV2 and TRBJ1-2, the CDR3 gives the full variable domain: EPEVTQTPSHQVTQMGQEVILRCVPISNHLYFYWYRQILGQKVEFLVSFYNNEISEKSEIFDDQFSVERPDGSNFTLKIRSTKLEDSAMYFCASSEGGANYGYTFGSGTRLTVV.

Details on this clone: Being one base from a much bigger clone, this may be a read error. V is TRBV12-5 and J is TRBJ1-2, with 7 bases fitting TRBD1. There are 17 residues in the CDR3. CDR1 and CDR2 (germline): LGHNT, FRNRAP. CDR3 amino acids: CASGTGTADASNYDYTF. The CDR3 DNA reads TGTGCTAGTGGAACCGGGACAGCTGACGCCTCTAACTATGACTACACCTTC.

This chain connects TRBV11-1 to TRBJ2-7; D unresolved. The CDR3 is 17 residues long. V lost 4 bases, J lost 2 bases, and 21 bases lay in between. Germline V gene lookup returns CDR1 SGHAT and CDR2 FQDESV (reference sequence). In nucleotides, the CDR3 is TGTGCCAGCAGCTCCAGTAGAAACAGTCCGTCCCCCTACGAGCAGTACTTC. Encoded protein: CASSSSRNSPSPYEQYF.

The V call is TRBV4-3, the J call TRBJ2-7, with D unresolved. The CDR3 consists of 15 residues. V was cut by 0 bases and J by 5 bases, with 14 bases left in between. Germline values: CDR1 LGHNA, CDR2 YSLEER. CDR3 residues: CASSQDRLGIDEQYF. DNA for the CDR3: TGCGCCAGCAGCCAAGATCGGCTAGGTATCGACGAGCAGTACTTC.

To note about this clone: Other DNA sequences of this sample code for an identical CDR3. V and J are TRBV7-2 and TRBJ2-5; 8 bases are shared with TRBD2. The CDR3 has 13 amino acids. The V segment lost 3 bases and the J segment 5 bases; nucleotides outside the gene matches: 2. From germline, CDR1 is SGHTA and CDR2 FQGNSA. The CDR3 spells CASSFGRVETQYF. The DNA of the CDR3 is TGTGCCAGCAGCTTCGGGAGGGTGGAGACCCAGTACTTC.

This clone was recorded only once. V and J are TRBV7-8 and TRBJ2-1; unclear D gene. Germline V gene sequence: CDR1 SGHVS, CDR2 FQNEAQ. V was cut by 2 bases and J by 0 bases, with 5 bases left in between. The CDR3 runs to 14 residues. The CDR3 reads CASSLMSSYNEQFF. CDR3 DNA: TGTGCCAGCAGCTTAATGAGCTCCTACAATGAGCAGTTCTTC. Drawing the rest from reference TRBV7-8 and TRBJ2-1, the complete variable domain is GAGVSQSPRYKVAKRGQDVALRCDPISGHVSLFWYQQALGQGPEFLTYFQNEAQLDKSGLPSDRFFAERPEGSVSTLKIQRTQQEDSAVYLCASSLMSSYNEQFFGPGTRLTVL.

This chain links TRBV6-5 with TRBJ2-1; 7 positions match TRBD1. In germline, CDR1 is MNHEY, CDR2 SVGAGI. CDR3 size: 14 residues. Trimming removed 6 bases from V and 7 bases from J; junction bases left unmatched: 9. The CDR3 is CASSLLARGNEQFF. DNA of the CDR3: TGTGCCAGCAGCCTCCTTGCCAGGGGGAATGAGCAGTTCTTC.

The CDR3 reads CASKYDRDAYGYTF. The CDR3 region has the DNA TGTGCCAGCAAGTACGACAGGGACGCCTATGGCTACACCTTC. The chain has TRBV5-6 and TRBJ1-2; TRBD1 agrees at 7 bases. Trimming took 6 bases from V and 4 from J; bases not matched to a gene: 9. This CDR3 is built from 14 residues. CDR1 and CDR2 (germline): SGHDT, YYEEEE.

The chain employs TRBV13 and TRBJ2-1; the match to TRBD2 covers 11 bases. The CDR3 consists of 16 residues. Losses at the gene ends were 2 bases for V and 4 bases for J; bases not matched to a gene: 4. The germline CDR1 and CDR2 sequences are PRHDT and FYEKMQ (reference sequence). The CDR3 DNA sequence: TGTGCCAGCAGCTTACCGACTAGCGGGAAATACAATGAGCAGTTCTTC. Its protein product is CASSLPTSGKYNEQFF.

There are a few counts of this clone. This sequence joins TRBV5-3 and TRBJ2-7; the D is unclear. TRBV5-3 is recorded as an ORF, its role being uncertain. V dropped 8 bases and J dropped 1 base, with 10 bases sitting between them. The CDR3 runs 12 residues. The CDR3 DNA reads TGTGCCAGCAGCACCGTATCCTACGAGCAGTACTTC. This gives the protein CASSTVSYEQYF.

This chain links TRBV25-1 with TRBJ1-2; 9 bases match TRBD1. Unmatched junction bases numbered 12, after V lost 11 bases and J lost 8 bases. Germline lookup yields CDR1 MGHDK and CDR2 SYGVNS. This CDR3 spans 13 amino acids. The CDR3 DNA is TGTGCCGCGAGGGACAGGGTTTTAGGGGGCTACACCTTC. Its translation is CAARDRVLGGYTF.

This chain connects TRBV9 to TRBJ1-1; tentative D call: TRBD1 (6 bases). V shed 6 bases and J shed 1 base, with 13 bases lying between them. Looked up from germline, CDR1 is SGDLS and CDR2 is YYNGEE. CDR3 length: 14 amino acids. CDR3 nucleotide sequence: TGTGCCAGCACGTCGGGGGGCGGGAACACTGAAGCTTTCTTT. Protein: CASTSGGGNTEAFF.

The chain couples TRBV7-3 to TRBJ2-1, with 9 bases aligning to TRBD2. V lost 4 bases, J lost 6 bases, and 10 bases stayed unmatched. Germline CDR1 reads SGHTA; CDR2 reads FQGTGA. This CDR3 region has 16 residues. Here the CDR3 reads CASSSVGGRAPNEQFF. CDR3 nucleotides: TGTGCCAGCAGCTCAGTCGGCGGGAGGGCCCCCAATGAGCAGTTCTTC.

The rearrangement joins TRBV30 to TRBJ2-5; D remains unclear. This CDR3 contains 14 residues. The germline V gene has CDR1 GTSNPN and CDR2 SVGIG (reference sequence). V was trimmed by 3 bases and J by 0 bases, leaving 11 bases between them. CDR3 coding DNA: TGTGCCTGGAGAGGGCTAGGATACCAAGAGACCCAGTACTTC. It encodes CAWRGLGYQETQYF.

This chain connects TRBV4-1 to TRBJ2-3, with TRBD2 matching over 9 bases. Trimming removed 5 bases from V and 5 bases from J; junction bases left unmatched: 11. Per germline, CDR1 MGHRA and CDR2 YSYEKL. CDR3 length: 16 residues. CDR3 sequence: CASSSGGAGGGDTQYF. CDR3 nucleotide sequence: TGCGCCAGCAGCTCGGGCGGCGCGGGGGGGGGAGATACGCAGTATTTT.

The chain uses TRBV13 and TRBJ2-5; TRBD2 matches at 7 bases. The length of the CDR3 is 14 residues. The trim removed 4 bases at V and 1 base at J, leaving 3 bases unmatched. Germline CDR1 PRHDT, CDR2 FYEKMQ (reference sequence). CDR3: CASSSGEGQETQYF. As DNA, the CDR3 is TGTGCCAGCAGCTCGGGGGAGGGCCAAGAGACCCAGTACTTC. The entire variable domain, with the rest obtained from reference TRBV13 and TRBJ2-5, is as follows: AAGVIQSPRHLIKEKRETATLKCYPIPRHDTVYWYQQGPGQDPQFLISFYEKMQSDKGSIPDRFSAQQFSDYHSELNMSSLELGDSALYFCASSSGEGQETQYFGPGTRLLVL.